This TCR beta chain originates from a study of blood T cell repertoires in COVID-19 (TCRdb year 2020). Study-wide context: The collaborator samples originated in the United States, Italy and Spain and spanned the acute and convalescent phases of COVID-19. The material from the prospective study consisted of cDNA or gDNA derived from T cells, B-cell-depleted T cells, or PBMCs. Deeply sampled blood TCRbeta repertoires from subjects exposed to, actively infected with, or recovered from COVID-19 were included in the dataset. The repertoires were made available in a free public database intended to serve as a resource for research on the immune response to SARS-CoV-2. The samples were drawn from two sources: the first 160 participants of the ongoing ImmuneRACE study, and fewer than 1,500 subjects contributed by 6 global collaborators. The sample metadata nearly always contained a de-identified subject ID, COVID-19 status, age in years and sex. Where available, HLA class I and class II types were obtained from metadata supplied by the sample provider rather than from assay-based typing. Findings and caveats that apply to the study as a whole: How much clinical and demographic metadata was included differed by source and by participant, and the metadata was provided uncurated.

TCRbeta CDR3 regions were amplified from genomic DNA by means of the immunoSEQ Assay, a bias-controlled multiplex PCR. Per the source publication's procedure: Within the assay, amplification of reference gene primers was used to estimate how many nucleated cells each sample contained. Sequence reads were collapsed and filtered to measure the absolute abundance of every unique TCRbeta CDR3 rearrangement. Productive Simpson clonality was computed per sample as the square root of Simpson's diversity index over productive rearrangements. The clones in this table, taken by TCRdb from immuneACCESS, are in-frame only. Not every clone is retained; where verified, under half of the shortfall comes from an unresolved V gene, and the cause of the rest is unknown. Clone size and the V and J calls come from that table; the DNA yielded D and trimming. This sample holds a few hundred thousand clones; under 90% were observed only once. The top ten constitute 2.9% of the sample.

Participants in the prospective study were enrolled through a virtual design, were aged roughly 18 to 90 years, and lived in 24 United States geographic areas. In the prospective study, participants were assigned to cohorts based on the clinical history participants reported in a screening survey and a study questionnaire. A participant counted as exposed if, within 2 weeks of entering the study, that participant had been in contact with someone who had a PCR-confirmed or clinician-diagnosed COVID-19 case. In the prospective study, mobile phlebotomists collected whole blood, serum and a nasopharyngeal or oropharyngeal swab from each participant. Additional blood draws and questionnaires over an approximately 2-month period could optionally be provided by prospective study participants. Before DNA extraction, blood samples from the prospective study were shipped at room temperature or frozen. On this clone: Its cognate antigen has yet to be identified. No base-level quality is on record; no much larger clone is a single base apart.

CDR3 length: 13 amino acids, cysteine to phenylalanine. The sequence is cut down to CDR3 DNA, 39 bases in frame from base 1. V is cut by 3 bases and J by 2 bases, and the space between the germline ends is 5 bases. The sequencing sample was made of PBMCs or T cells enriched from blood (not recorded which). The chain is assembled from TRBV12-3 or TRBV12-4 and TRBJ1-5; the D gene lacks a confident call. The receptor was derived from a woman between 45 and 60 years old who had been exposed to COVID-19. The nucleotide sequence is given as TGTGCCAGCAGTTTTTCTCGCAATCAGCCCCAGCATTTT. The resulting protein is CASSFSRNQPQHF.